These 24 T cell receptor beta chains were sequenced from one sample in a study of T cell repertoires in cytomegalovirus infection. Their cognate antigens are unknown. TCRdb passed the reads through MiXCR, listing each CDR3 protein once. The sample holds 550,000 to 700,000 distinct CDR3 sequences, roughly 42% seen once. Here the sequenced sample was cultured PBMCs, taken from culture after CMV antigen stimulation. Receptors originate from a human donor in good health (CMV status not recorded). Some clones in this sample may be carry-over from other donors' samples.

In its sample, this clonotype was seen a few times. The chain couples TRBV6-6 to TRBJ1-6; 10 nucleotides match TRBD1. Germline lookup yields CDR1 MNHNY and CDR2 SVGAGI (reference sequence). CDR3 length: 15 amino acids. The junction had 7 bases not matched to a gene; V was cut back by 6 bases and J by 8 bases. The CDR3 region has the DNA TGTGCCAGCAGATTGACAGGGGGCGATTATTCACCCCTCCACTTT. Its protein product is CASRLTGGDYSPLHF.

This clonotype was detected a few times. This chain joins TRBV7-2 and TRBJ2-7; possibly TRBD1 for D (6 bases). The CDR3 sequence is 15 residues long. Germline V gene sequence: CDR1 SGHTA, CDR2 FQGNSA. Trimming shortened V by 5 bases and J by 4 bases, and 18 bases separated the two germline ends. Here the CDR3 reads CASSTVPGVFYEQYF. The CDR3 DNA is TGTGCCAGCAGCACGGTCCCAGGGGTTTTTTACGAGCAGTACTTC.

This clonotype was counted once. The chain has TRBV12-3 or TRBV12-4 and TRBJ1-1; D unresolved. This CDR3 has 12 residues. V was shortened by 3 bases and J by 8 bases, with 10 bases between the two germline ends. The CDR3 here is CASSLVQFEAFF. The CDR3 DNA reads as TGTGCCAGCAGTTTGGTACAATTCGAAGCTTTCTTT.

The chain has TRBV10-3 and TRBJ2-7, with D perhaps assigned TRBD1 or TRBD2 (7 bases each). Germline CDR1 is ENHRY and CDR2 is SYGVKD. Between the trimmed V and J ends, which lost 8 bases and 1 base, there was a span of 15 bases. CDR3 length equals 14 residues. CDR3 loop: CAIVQGGSSYEQYF. CDR3 nucleotide sequence: TGTGCCATCGTTCAGGGGGGGTCATCCTACGAGCAGTACTTC.

The J gene is TRBJ2-6, the V gene TRBV6-2 or TRBV6-3; 10 bases fit TRBD1. Germline CDR1 and CDR2: MNHEY and SVGEGT. The CDR3 has 17 residues. J gave up 2 bases and V 6 bases, and 7 bases lay outside the gene matches. The CDR3 sequence is CASRAGTGDPGANVLTF. CDR3 bases: TGTGCCAGCAGAGCCGGGACAGGGGATCCTGGGGCCAACGTCCTGACTTTC.

The gene calls are TRBV10-3 and TRBJ1-3, with D perhaps TRBD1 (5 bases). The CDR3 runs to 14 residues. Germline lookup yields CDR1 ENHRY and CDR2 SYGVKD. The V end lost 0 bases, the J end lost 8 bases, and 11 bases lay between the germline ends. DNA of the CDR3: TGTGCCATCAGTGAGTCCGGGACCGCGGACACCATATATTTT. Protein product: CAISESGTADTIYF.

The J gene is TRBJ2-1, the V gene TRBV27; 12 nucleotides match TRBD2. The ends lost 6 bases at V and 2 bases at J; junction bases unmatched: 2. CDR1 MNHEY and CDR2 SMNVEV come from the germline V gene (reference sequence). CDR3 length equals 15 residues. The CDR3 nucleotides are TGTGCCAGCAGGACTAGCGGGGGTCCCTACAATGAGCAGTTCTTC. Translating it yields CASRTSGGPYNEQFF.

A few counts support this clonotype. J is TRBJ2-7 and V is TRBV7-9; the match to TRBD1 covers 7 bases. Trimming removed 3 bases from V and 3 bases from J; junction bases left unmatched: 17. CDR3 length equals 18 residues. Germline V lookup: CDR1 SEHNR, CDR2 FQNEAQ (reference sequence). The CDR3 protein is CASSFSGSATGDDYEQYF. The CDR3 DNA follows: TGTGCCAGCAGCTTCTCAGGGTCGGCAACAGGGGACGACTACGAGCAGTACTTC. The whole variable domain, filled in from reference TRBV7-9 and TRBJ2-7, reads DTGVSQNPRHKITKRGQNVTFRCDPISEHNRLYWYRQTLGQGPEFLTYFQNEAQLEKSRLLSDRFSAERPKGSFSTLEIQRTEQGDSAMYLCASSFSGSATGDDYEQYFGPGTRLTVT.

V is TRBV7-3 and J is TRBJ2-7, with 10 nucleotides matching TRBD1. The CDR3 is 16 residues long. In germline, CDR1 is SGHTA, CDR2 FQGTGA. V lost 5 bases and J lost 0; bases outside the gene matches: 7. CDR3: CASSGGDRGVSYEQYF. CDR3 nucleotides: TGTGCCAGCAGCGGGGGGGACAGGGGAGTCTCCTACGAGCAGTACTTC.

This clonotype was detected ten times or more. The CDR3 sequence is CASSFRDGTYGYTF. The CDR3, as DNA: TGTGCCAGCAGTTTCCGGGACGGTACCTATGGCTACACCTTC. The chain uses TRBV7-2 and TRBJ1-2; weak D call: TRBD1 (5 bases). Trimming left V 6 bases short and J 4 bases short, with 15 bases between. Germline V gene lookup returns CDR1 SGHTA and CDR2 FQGNSA. The CDR3 runs to 14 residues.

V is TRBV12-3 or TRBV12-4 and J is TRBJ1-1, with 7 positions matching TRBD1. CDR3 length: 12 residues. The V segment lost 7 bases and the J segment 5 bases; nucleotides outside the gene matches: 4. For the CDR3, the DNA is TGTGCCAGCAATACACAGGGGACTGAAGCTTTCTTT. Translated, it gives CASNTQGTEAFF.

The rearrangement joins TRBV18 to TRBJ2-5, with D tentatively TRBD2 (6 bases). Germline assignment: CDR1 KGHSH and CDR2 LQKENI. Trimming took off 6 bases at V and 2 bases at J, with 13 bases between the two ends. The CDR3 totals 14 residues. The CDR3: CASSAWREQETQYF. For the CDR3, the DNA is TGTGCCAGCTCCGCGTGGCGGGAACAAGAGACCCAGTACTTC.

In this sample, this clonotype turned up many times. The rearrangement uses TRBV7-2 and TRBJ2-7, with no clear D. Germline CDR1 is SGHTA and CDR2 is FQGNSA. The ends were cut back, 4 bases at V and 3 bases at J, with 10 bases in the middle. The CDR3 has 13 amino acids. The CDR3 loop reads CASSSRRSYEQYF. The CDR3 DNA is TGTGCCAGCAGCTCCAGACGGAGCTACGAGCAGTACTTC. The whole variable domain, filled in from reference TRBV7-2 and TRBJ2-7, reads GAGVSQSPSNKVTEKGKDVELRCDPISGHTALYWYRQSLGQGLEFLIYFQGNSAPDKSGLPSDRFSAERTGGSVSTLTIQRTQQEDSAVYLCASSSRRSYEQYFGPGTRLTVT.

This clonotype was counted a few times. CDR3 nucleotides: TGTGCCAGCAGCTTCTACTTAAACAATGAGCAGTTCTTC. Protein sequence: CASSFYLNNEQFF. V is TRBV7-4 and J is TRBJ2-1; no clear D gene. From germline, CDR1 is SGHVT and CDR2 SQSDAQ. The length of the CDR3 is 13 residues. V was trimmed by 3 bases and J by 5 bases, leaving 8 bases between them.

The J gene is TRBJ1-2, the V gene TRBV19, with D tentatively TRBD1 (6 bases). Germline assignment: CDR1 LNHDA and CDR2 SQIVND (reference sequence). V was clipped by 0 bases and J by 7 bases, with 15 bases between them. This CDR3 is 15 amino acids long. CDR3 residues: CASSIDVAGDGGYTF. CDR3 nucleotides: TGTGCCAGTAGTATAGATGTGGCAGGGGACGGTGGCTACACCTTC.

The chain joins TRBV5-5 to TRBJ2-1; TRBD2 agrees at 8 bases. The junction had 2 bases not matched to a gene; V was cut back by 2 bases and J by 1 base. The CDR3 extends over 15 amino acids. CDR1 and CDR2 from the germline V gene are SGHKS and YYEKEE (reference sequence). This chain's CDR3 is CASSFIAGSYNEQFF. DNA of the CDR3: TGTGCCAGCAGCTTTATAGCGGGGTCCTACAATGAGCAGTTCTTC.

J is TRBJ1-6 and V is TRBV6-5, with 10 bases fitting TRBD1. Germline-derived CDR1 and CDR2 are MNHEY and SVGAGI. V shed 2 bases and J 6 bases; nucleotides not matched to a gene: 4. The CDR3 is 16 residues long. The DNA for the CDR3 is TGTGCCAGCAGTTACGCCGGGACAGGGGTTAATTCACCCCTCCACTTT. It codes for CASSYAGTGVNSPLHF.

V is TRBV7-8 and J is TRBJ1-2; possible D gene TRBD1, 5 bases. This CDR3 has 15 amino acids. The germline gives CDR1 SGHVS, CDR2 FQNEAQ. Trimming removed 2 bases at V and 2 bases at J, with 12 bases between. For the CDR3, the DNA is TGTGCCAGCAGCTTATCTGCCGGGACCAACTATGGCTACACCTTC. This translates into CASSLSAGTNYGYTF.

The chain links TRBV11-2 to TRBJ2-3; D call uncertain. Germline CDR1 and CDR2: SGHAT and FQNNGV. The ends were cut back, 0 bases at V and 14 bases at J, with 15 bases in the middle. This CDR3 has 13 residues. CDR3 region: CASSLDLPPPAYF. DNA of the CDR3: TGTGCCAGCAGCTTAGATCTGCCTCCTCCTGCGTATTTT. Drawing the rest from reference TRBV11-2 and TRBJ2-3, the complete variable domain is EAGVAQSPRYKIIEKRQSVAFWCNPISGHATLYWYQQILGQGPKLLIQFQNNGVVDDSQLPKDRFSAERLKGVDSTLKIQPAKLEDSAVYLCASSLDLPPPAYFGPGTRLTVL.

This rearrangement joins TRBV7-6 to TRBJ1-2, with D possibly matching TRBD1 (5 bases). CDR1 SGHVS and CDR2 FNYEAQ come from the germline V gene. Trimming pared 5 bases from V and 8 bases from J, leaving 21 bases between. This CDR3 is 15 amino acids long. CDR3 sequence (DNA): TGTGCCAGCAGCACCCGAGAATCCCCTTGGGGGGGCTACACCTTC. This gives the protein CASSTRESPWGGYTF.

The rearrangement uses TRBV11-3 and TRBJ2-3; D gene unclear. This CDR3 contains 13 residues. Trimming left V 2 bases short and J 2 bases short, with 5 bases between. Germline V lookup: CDR1 SGHNT, CDR2 YENEEA. CDR3: CASSLRHTDTQYF. The DNA of the CDR3 is TGTGCCAGCAGCTTACGGCACACAGATACGCAGTATTTT.

For this clonotype: One end of the junction is discordant with germline, which a read error may explain. The chain has TRBV2 and TRBJ2-7, with 9 bases fitting TRBD1. There are 15 residues in the CDR3. In germline, CDR1 is SNHLY, CDR2 FYNNEI. The CDR3 reads CASRTFGQGWYGQYF. The CDR3 nucleotides are TGTGCCAGCAGGACCTTTGGACAGGGGTGGTACGGGCAGTACTTC.

The chain employs TRBV15 and TRBJ2-1; D assignment may be TRBD1 or TRBD2 (6 bases each). The V end was cut by 0 bases, the J end by 0 bases, with 15 bases between. Germline V gene data show CDR1 as LNHNV and CDR2 as YYDKDF (reference sequence). The length of the CDR3 is 18 residues. CDR3 in DNA: TGTGCCACCAGCAGAGACGGTGGGGGGCCGAGCTCCTACAATGAGCAGTTCTTC. Amino acids: CATSRDGGGPSSYNEQFF.

The CDR3 reads CASSLGGVAGELFF. The DNA of the CDR3 is TGTGCCAGCAGCTTGGGCGGAGTTGCCGGGGAGCTGTTTTTT. The chain combines TRBV7-2 with TRBJ2-2; D uncertain. Germline V gives CDR1 SGHTA, CDR2 FQGNSA. CDR3 size: 14 residues. The ends were cut back, 3 bases at V and 6 bases at J, with 11 bases in the middle.